The entry below gives a single T cell receptor (beta chain) sequence along with its context. This receptor's antigen is unknown. Nothing much larger sits one base from this clone, and base qualities are not available. This entry belongs to a study of cytomegalovirus exposure and HLA in healthy donors (TCRdb year 2017). Notes on the research overall: An earlier analysis of some 620 of the donors reported 250 to 300 Gb of sequence data and around 120 million unique TCR beta sequences obtained from around 170 million T cells. About 330 gigabases of sequencing data and around 80 million unique TCR sequences made up an early release that covered nearly 650 HLA-typed donors. Among the approximately 400 genotyped donors, around 81% belonged to the genetic ancestry cluster associated with self-reported Caucasian donors. The study aimed to test whether signatures of past pathogen exposure could be identified by cataloging public T cell receptors. Using immunosequencing, the study profiled T cell repertoires from roughly 650 subjects and related those repertoires to cytomegalovirus serostatus. In addition to the first cohort of approximately 650 subjects, a separate validation cohort of approximately 130 different subjects was used. The study combined high-throughput TCR immunosequencing, statistical association of individual TCRs with disease status, and machine learning to predict cytomegalovirus infection status. In a later analysis, previously published TCR beta repertoires from more than 500 donors were re-analyzed and high-resolution HLA genotyping was added so that TCR occurrence patterns could be studied. The later analysis used no new phenotypic data to find candidate immune exposures, relying instead on TCR beta sequences and their occurrence across donors. To decide whether each TCR beta V gene segment behaved as functional or pseudogenic, an earlier analysis of some 540 of the donors relied on high-throughput TCR beta sequencing. Donor age, sex, ethnicity and CMV serostatus were collected together with the repertoire data. Genome-wide SNP genotypes for about three fifths of the roughly 670 donors were used in a later genetic analysis, which treated that subset as a discovery cohort. All discovery cohort repertoires had been generated on a single sequencing platform. Class I and class II HLA loci were covered by the typing at four-digit resolution. The number of typed donors differed by locus: about 629-630 for A, B, C, DRB1 and DQB1; approximately 530 for DQA1; 606 for DPA1; and 450 to 480 for DPB1. Roughly five DR-DQ haplotypes were handled as single units for association and clustering because linkage in the cohort was strong. On average, about 240,000 unique TCR beta nucleotide sequences were sequenced per donor among about 400 genotyped donors of the cohort, with roughly 20% of those sequences being non-productive.

Libraries were constructed by the immunoSEQ multiplex PCR assay. A mixture of 60 forward primers for TCR Vbeta segments and 13 reverse primers for TCR Jbeta segments was used in the multiplex PCR. The CDR3 region of rearranged TCR beta genes was amplified from genomic DNA with a multiplex PCR assay. The Illumina HiSeq System was used to sequence the amplified TCR beta libraries as 87-base-pair reads. Concerning the study's data processing: In a later analysis, 80 million or so unique TCR beta chains were counted across the 500 to 700 repertoires, and approximately 11 million of these chains were shared by at least two donors. To remove PCR and sequencing errors, raw reads were error-corrected and collapsed into unique sequences using a nearest-neighbor algorithm that merged closely related sequences. V, D and J gene segments were assigned by aligning CDR3 sequences to IMGT reference sequences. For a sequence to be retained, at least a six-nucleotide match to both a V gene segment and a J gene segment was required. Rearrangements were classified as productive when the CDR3 lacked stop codons and remained in frame with V and J, and all other rearrangements were classified as non-productive. CDR3 was defined according to IMGT convention as the region running from the second conserved V-encoded cysteine to the conserved J-encoded phenylalanine. Sequences without an unambiguous match to a single V gene segment were excluded from the earlier analysis of several hundred of the donors. In an earlier analysis of about 590 of the donors, a V segment was called functional when productive rearrangements were above 56.7%, and segregating when the standard deviation between donors exceeded 5%. A statistical classification framework was built to diagnose cytomegalovirus status from the catalog of TCR beta chain sequences. In a later analysis, V and J genes were assigned by comparing TCR nucleotide sequences against IMGT/GENE-DB human TR gene sequences. A later analysis assigned CDR3 sequences and most-parsimonious VDJ recombination scenarios with the TCRdist pipeline. In a later analysis, each TCR beta chain was defined by its CDR3 amino acid sequence together with its V-gene family, and reads without a unique V-gene family were excluded. A later analysis removed 550 to 700 highly shared, low-generation-probability nucleotide sequences to deal with suspected cross-contamination and a sequencing artifact. A later analysis calculated a clonal expansion index for each public chain from normalized within-repertoire ranks of inferred template counts. In a later analysis, generation probabilities were computed using a VDJ recombination model fitted to out-of-frame rearrangements, and the results were checked against IGoR. A later analysis scored TCR-TCR, TCR-HLA and TCR-CMV co-occurrence with hypergeometric tests, applying a repertoire-size bias correction to TCR pairs. In a later analysis, false discovery rates were estimated by permuting HLA or CMV assignments 20 times. In a later analysis, co-occurring TCRs were grouped using DBSCAN, with TCRdist sequence similarity added in when clustering inside HLA-allele-positive subsets. For co-occurrence clustering, repertoires with fewer than 30,000 or more than 120,000 public chains were excluded, along with 5 or 6 repertoires with anomalous nucleotide sharing. Not all clones reach the TCRdb copy of this immuneACCESS table, which keeps in-frame sequences only. Checked studies attribute under half of the gap to unresolved V genes and leave the rest unexplained. Clonal size and the V and J genes are those of that table, whereas D and trimming came from the DNA. For this sample the table gives fewer than 200,000 clones, of which 76% were detected only once. Around 1.5% of the sample rests with the top ten.

V is cut by 3 bases and J by 6 bases, and the space between the germline ends is 14 bases. The CDR3 contains 14 residues, cysteine and phenylalanine counted. Here the CDR3 DNA is all that survives: 42 bases in frame from base 1. For CDR1 and CDR2, the germline V gene lists SGHAT and FQNNGV. The cohort was made up of roughly 670 healthy bone marrow donors. Cohort members were all nominally healthy when sampled, although unrecorded immune exposures were likely present. The donor tested CMV seronegative and was one of the 352 seronegative cohort members. A peripheral blood sample was collected from each donor, and TCR beta sequencing was performed on peripheral blood mononuclear cells. The Qiagen DNeasy Blood Extraction Kit was used to extract genomic DNA from the blood cell samples. The investigation overall reported the following: Compared with equally common non-associated chains, HLA-associated TCR beta chains in a later analysis were more clonally expanded and had lower generation probabilities. A few of the identified cytomegalovirus-associated TCR beta chains were confirmed in vitro to be specific for cytomegalovirus antigens. The classifier was reported to diagnose cytomegalovirus status with high specificity and sensitivity in both the original and validation cohorts. Because HLA typing was missing for some donors at each locus, association tests included only the typed subset. According to a later genetic analysis, donors in an Asian-associated ancestry cluster had fewer N-insertions in productive TCRs than the approximately 710-donor mean. In the study, about 150 TCR beta chains were listed as associated with cytomegalovirus. The authors suggested that the approach could potentially be generalized to other disease states and immunological phenotypes. Most TCR sequences were observed very rarely across donors, whereas some public TCRs were present in many individuals. Specific HLA alleles were associated with over 15,000 TCR beta sequences at a false discovery rate of 0.05 in a later analysis. Only TCR beta chains were sequenced in this cohort, and the absence of alpha or paired-chain data limited detectable features. The earlier analysis of some 560 of the donors excluded some 15 rarely observed V segments, including chromosome 9 orphons, because counts were too low. The only immune exposure information available for the cohort was CMV serostatus. Most CMV-associated TCR beta chains appeared to be HLA-restricted in a later analysis, and the HLA associations seemed to be driven largely by CMV exposure. Broadly in line with IMGT annotations, most TCR beta V segments showed up in productive rearrangements about 87% or about 30% of the time in an earlier analysis of 450 to 750 of the donors. Some IMGT-functional V segments, including TRBV6-2 and TRBV6-3, could not be told apart with the 87-base-pair reads, so those segments were excluded. Several of the top co-occurrence clusters appeared to be linked to parvovirus B19, influenza, CMV and Epstein-Barr virus, according to a later analysis. The sequencing pipeline was judged likely to have produced a cluster of highly shared sequence variants as a technical artifact. Sequencing depth was assumed to be roughly uniform across donors in the presence/absence analyses, though that assumption may not hold. A further reported finding was that TCR beta sequences accurately predicted the HLA-A and HLA-B alleles for most subjects in the first cohort. In a later genetic analysis, a missense DCLRE1C variant was associated with V-gene and J-gene trimming of TCR beta chains, and the association was replicated in an independent cohort. In a later analysis, the rate of TCR association differed among HLA loci, with DRB1 alleles having the most associated TCRs and HLA-C alleles having the fewest. Assigning TCR associations to individual alleles was difficult when HLA alleles, especially DR and DQ, strongly co-occurred. Correlated functional status among segregating V segments might reflect linkage disequilibrium, but an unknown experimental factor could not be ruled out.

The sequencing input was PBMCs. The rearranged chain carries TRBV11-2 and TRBJ1-2; the best D guess is TRBD1, with 5 bases matching. The TCR originated in a man in his 60s in good health and CMV-seronegative. The CDR3 here reads CASSLAGPLDGYTF. Read as DNA, the sequence is TGTGCCAGCAGCTTGGCAGGGCCCCTCGATGGCTACACCTTC. Joined to the reference TRBV11-2 and TRBJ1-2 proteins, this CDR3 gives the full variable domain: EAGVAQSPRYKIIEKRQSVAFWCNPISGHATLYWYQQILGQGPKLLIQFQNNGVVDDSQLPKDRFSAERLKGVDSTLKIQPAKLEDSAVYLCASSLAGPLDGYTFGSGTRLTVV.